One T cell receptor beta chain is described in this entry. This receptor's antigen is unknown. Base qualities are not provided; no much larger clone lies one nucleotide away. Healthy controls were 35 to 40 blood donors whose buffy coats came from the Finnish Red Cross blood service. All TCR-sequenced material derived from peripheral blood: patient blood samples and healthy donor buffy coats. Peripheral blood mononuclear cells were isolated by Ficoll-Hypaque gradient centrifugation. CD4+ cells were purified magnetically from the buffy coats of healthy controls. Genomic DNA was extracted with the Gentra Puregene Cell and Tissue kit and quantified on a Qubit 2.0 fluorometer. The CDR3, cysteine through phenylalanine, is 20 amino acids long. The only DNA kept is the CDR3, 60 bases in frame from the first base. Based on the germline V gene, the CDR1 and CDR2 sequences are MDHEN and SYDVKM. Trimmed from V: 6 bases; trimmed from J: 7 bases; junction bases lacking a gene match: 18.

TCRbeta rearrangements were sequenced from genomic DNA using the immunoSEQ assay at survey resolution. Per the original workflow: In the TCR sequencing data, the lowest productive clonotype frequency that could be detected was 2.59 x 10-5. Only productive TCRbeta rearrangements, defined as complete and in-frame sequences, were included in the analyses. Simpson clonality, calculated in the immunoSEQ Analyzer version 3.0, was used as the measure of sample clonality. Based on frequency, clones were grouped as very rare, small, medium, large (1-20%) or hyperexpanded (>20%). Generation probabilities were estimated with OLGA 1.2.3, V-gene circos plots were generated with VDJtools, specificities were searched for in VDJdb, and CDR3 motifs were identified with GLIPH. The table comes from immuneACCESS by way of TCRdb, which keeps in-frame sequences with V and J called. Part of the clones is missing from these tables; in studies checked, under half for an unresolved V gene and the rest for unknown reasons. V, J and clone size derive from that table, while D and trimming were established from the DNA sequence. Recorded for this sample are nearly 35,000 clones; 68% of them occurred a single time. Of the sample, about 2% is held by the ten largest clones.

This record belongs to a study of STAT5B mutations in CD4+ large granular lymphocyte leukemia (dated by TCRdb to between 2021 and 2022). For the study in its entirety: Among the healthy controls, the CDR3 'QG' motif was associated with a particular HLA allele. The study compared the TCRbeta repertoires of patients with CD4+ T-cell large granular lymphocyte leukemia against the TCRbeta repertoires of healthy blood donors. Flow cytometry on FACSCanto II or FACSVerse confirmed that purified fractions exceeded 95% purity among lymphocytes. Beyond this particular receptor, the publication reports: The data were not HLA-matched, and the relatively small sample size could explain the higher clonality seen in CD4+ compared with CD8+ T-LGLL. TRBV06-family usage was enriched among the top patient clones (8/27) compared with healthy controls (2/35). Compared with healthy CD4+ repertoires, CD4-sorted patient repertoires appeared more clonal, and this difference remained even after the putative leukemic clones were removed. The main leukemic clonotypes were found to be private to each patient, although 25% of the main leukemic clonotypes were detected at low frequency in the non-leukemic repertoires of other patients.

The sample comprised CD4+ T cells from blood buffy coats. The receptor was derived from a human donor in good health. The V gene is TRBV28 and the J gene is TRBJ2-4, with TRBD2 matching 16 junction bases. CDR3 reads: CASRGTSGGALLGLGNIQYF. The base sequence is TGTGCCAGCAGGGGGACTAGCGGGGGGGCCCTACTGGGGCTCGGGAACATTCAGTACTTC.